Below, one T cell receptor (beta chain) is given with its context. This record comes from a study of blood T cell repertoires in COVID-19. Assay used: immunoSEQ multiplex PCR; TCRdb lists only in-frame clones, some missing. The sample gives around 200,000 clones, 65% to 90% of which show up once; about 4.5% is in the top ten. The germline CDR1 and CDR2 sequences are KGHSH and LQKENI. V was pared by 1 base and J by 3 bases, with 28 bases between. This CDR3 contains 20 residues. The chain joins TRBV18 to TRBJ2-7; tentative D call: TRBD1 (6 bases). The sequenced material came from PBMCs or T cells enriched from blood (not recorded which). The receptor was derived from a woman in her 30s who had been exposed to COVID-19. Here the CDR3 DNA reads TGTGCCAGCTCACCACTTGGTTCAGATACAGGGCCTATAGACTTCTACGAGCAGTACTTC. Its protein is CASSPLGSDTGPIDFYEQYF.